The text below deals with one T cell receptor beta chain. There are many counts of this clonotype. Its target antigen remains unknown. The record has no base qualities; no much larger clone is one base away. Hyperthyroidism patients were newly diagnosed, had a disease duration of under 2 months, and were aged 18 to 65 years. Exclusion was applied to patients with uncontrolled infections, other autoimmune diseases, pregnancy or lactation. Diagnoses were based on clinical symptoms, serum thyroxine and TRAb, thyroid ultrasound and orbital computed tomography. For progressor patients, blood was drawn at the first diagnosis of hyperthyroidism, before any ophthalmopathy symptoms had appeared. Ficoll-Paque density gradient centrifugation was used to isolate PBMCs from approximately 10 ml of fresh peripheral blood. Progressor patients were defined as those initially diagnosed with Graves' hyperthyroidism in whom ophthalmopathy developed during follow-up. Total RNA was extracted using Trizol reagent, and RNA quality was assessed on an Agilent 2100 Bioanalyzer.

The entry originates in a study of T cells in Graves' hyperthyroidism and ophthalmopathy (dated by TCRdb to the late 2010s). Study-wide context: Peripheral blood samples were taken at the time of initial diagnosis, prior to any treatment. An independent validation cohort of under 20 hyperthyroidism patients and 15 or so patients who later progressed to ophthalmopathy tested prospective prediction of ophthalmopathy. The study also compared thyroid tissue and blood T-cell repertoires from roughly 6 Graves' hyperthyroidism patients. After sampling, hyperthyroidism patients received methimazole starting at 30 mg daily, and ophthalmopathy patients received high-dose intravenous methylprednisolone. The 100 discovery patients were divided at random into training and test sets in a 7:3 ratio. The paper reports TCR Vbeta CDR3 sequencing of approximately 130 peripheral blood samples: 40 or so ophthalmopathy, around 80 hyperthyroidism and around 17 progressor patients. TCR V-J signatures able to tell the groups apart were searched for in a discovery cohort of around 95 patients, of whom more than 40 had Graves' ophthalmopathy and around 56 had stable Graves' hyperthyroidism.

TCR beta CDR3 regions were amplified from RNA transcripts. The first round of RT-PCR for the TCR CDR3 was performed with the HTBI primer set and the Qiagen OneStep RT-PCR kit. A second multiplex PCR round built the libraries, followed by size selection and purification. Libraries were sequenced paired-end with 100 bp reads on an Illumina HiSeq2000. In the paper's pipeline: SOAPnuke was used to process the raw data, removing reads that contained adapters or uncalled bases, had a mean Phred below 15, or lacked an exact match to the constant primer or identifier. High-quality paired reads were merged using COPE v1.2.5, and each unique nucleotide sequence was defined as a clonotype. Clonotypes were aligned to IMGT TRBV, TRBD and TRBJ reference segments using MiTCR v1.1. Analysis was restricted to V-J combinations with a frequency above 0.0001, which covered 99% to 99.2% of repertoires. The TCS score was defined as F50 (clonal expansion) divided by E x V (chaos), with BLOSUM62-based TCRdist calculated between CDR3 peptides within each V-J. Welch's t-statistics and random forest reduced 500 to 650 V-J features to roughly 13, which were used in a naive Bayes classifier (R e1071). Using fastp trimming at Q25 and MiXCR clonotype assembly, TCRdb reanalyzed the public sequencing data and kept in-frame beta chains. Each entry is one CDR3 protein sequence, shown with its most common DNA and genes. Here the V and J calls rest on TCRdb's processing, not on the authors' analysis. The sample has fewer than 350,000 distinct CDR3 sequences on record, around 15% of them singletons. About 33% of the sample is in the top ten clones.

On the study overall, not on this receptor specifically: No statistical method was used to fix the sample size in advance, and group allocation was not hidden from the investigators. In validation, the model predicted progression to ophthalmopathy a median of 6.5 months before onset, with about 64% sensitivity and roughly 73% specificity. Most expanded thyroid clonotypes (frequency above 0.001) were also detected in blood, a finding suggesting that blood repertoires may reflect thyroid immune responses. A model built on a 13 V-J signature distinguished ophthalmopathy from stable hyperthyroidism, reaching 85% to 90% sensitivity and 81.08% specificity in cross-validation and 80%/75% in testing.

The germline V gene specifies KGHSH as CDR1 and LQKENI as CDR2. Reading from cysteine to phenylalanine, the CDR3 counts 13 amino acids. Of the read, only the CDR3 DNA is kept; its 39 bases are in frame from base 1. At the junction V is shortened by 3 bases and J by 3 bases, with 9 bases in between. What was sequenced was blood. The clonotype originates from a woman aged 45-65 years with Graves' hyperthyroidism that later progressed to Graves' ophthalmopathy. The rearrangement joined TRBV18 to TRBJ2-7; perhaps TRBD2 is the D gene, with 7 bases matching. The bases read TGTGCCAGCTCACCGGGGGGGCTCTACGAGCAGTACTTC. Its translation reads: CASSPGGLYEQYF.